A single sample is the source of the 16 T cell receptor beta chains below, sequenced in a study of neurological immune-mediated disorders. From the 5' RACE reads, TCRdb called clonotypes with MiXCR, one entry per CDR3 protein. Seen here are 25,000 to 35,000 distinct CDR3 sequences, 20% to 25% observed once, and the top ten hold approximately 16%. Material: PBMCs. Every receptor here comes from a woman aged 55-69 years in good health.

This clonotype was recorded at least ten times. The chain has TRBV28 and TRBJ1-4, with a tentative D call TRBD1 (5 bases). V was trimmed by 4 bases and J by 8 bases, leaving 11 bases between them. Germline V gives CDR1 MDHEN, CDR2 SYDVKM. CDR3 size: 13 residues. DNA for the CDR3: TGTGCCAGCAGTTCCCCAGGGAGGGAAAAACTGTTTTTT. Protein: CASSSPGREKLFF.

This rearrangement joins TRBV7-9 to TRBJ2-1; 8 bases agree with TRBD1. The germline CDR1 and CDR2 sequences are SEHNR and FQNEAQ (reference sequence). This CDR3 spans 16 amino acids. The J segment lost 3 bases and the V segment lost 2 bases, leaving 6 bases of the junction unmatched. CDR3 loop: CASSLSSGGFYNEQFF. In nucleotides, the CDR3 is TGTGCCAGCAGCTTATCCTCAGGGGGCTTCTACAATGAGCAGTTCTTC.

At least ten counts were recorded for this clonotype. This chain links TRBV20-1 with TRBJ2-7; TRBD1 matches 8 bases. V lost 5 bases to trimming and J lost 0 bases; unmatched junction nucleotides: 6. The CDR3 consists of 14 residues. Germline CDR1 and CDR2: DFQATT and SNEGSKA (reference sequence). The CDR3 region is CSAHAGGSSYEQYF. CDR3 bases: TGCAGTGCTCACGCAGGGGGCAGCTCCTACGAGCAGTACTTC.

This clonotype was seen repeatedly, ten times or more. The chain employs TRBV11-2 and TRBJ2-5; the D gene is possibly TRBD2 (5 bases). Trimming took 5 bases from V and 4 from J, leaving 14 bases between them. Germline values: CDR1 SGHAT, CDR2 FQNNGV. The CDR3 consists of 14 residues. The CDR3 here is CASSRPLRGETQYF. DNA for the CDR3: TGTGCCAGCAGCCGACCCCTTCGGGGAGAGACCCAGTACTTC.

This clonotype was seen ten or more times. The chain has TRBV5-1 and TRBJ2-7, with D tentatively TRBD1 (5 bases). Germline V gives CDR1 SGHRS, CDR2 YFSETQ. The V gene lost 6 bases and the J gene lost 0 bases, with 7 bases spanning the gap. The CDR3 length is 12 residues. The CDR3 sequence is CASTGNSYEQYF. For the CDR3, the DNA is TGCGCCAGCACAGGGAACTCCTACGAGCAGTACTTC. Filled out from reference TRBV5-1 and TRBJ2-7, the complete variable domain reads KAGVTQTPRYLIKTRGQQVTLSCSPISGHRSVSWYQQTPGQGLQFLFEYFSETQRNKGNFPGRFSGRQFSNSRSEMNVSTLELGDSALYLCASTGNSYEQYFGPGTRLTVT.

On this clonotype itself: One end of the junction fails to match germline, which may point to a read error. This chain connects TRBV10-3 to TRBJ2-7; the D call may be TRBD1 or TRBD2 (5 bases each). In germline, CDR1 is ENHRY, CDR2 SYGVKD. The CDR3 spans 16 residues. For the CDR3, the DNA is TGTGCCATCAAGCGGTCATGGGGGTCCCTATTGGGCGAGCAGTGCTTC. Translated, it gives CAIKRSWGSLLGEQCF.

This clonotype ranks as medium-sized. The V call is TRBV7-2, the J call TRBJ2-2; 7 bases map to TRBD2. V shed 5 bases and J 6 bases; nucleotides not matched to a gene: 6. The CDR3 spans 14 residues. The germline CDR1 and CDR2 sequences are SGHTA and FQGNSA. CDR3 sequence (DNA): TGTGCCAGCAGCCCCGGACTAGGGGCCGGGGAGCTGTTTTTT. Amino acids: CASSPGLGAGELFF.

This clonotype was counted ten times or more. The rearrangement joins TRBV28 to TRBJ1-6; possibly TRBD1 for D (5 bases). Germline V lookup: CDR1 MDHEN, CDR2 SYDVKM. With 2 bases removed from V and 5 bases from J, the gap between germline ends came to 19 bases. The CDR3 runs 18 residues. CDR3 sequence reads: CASSLGQGGPANNSPLHF. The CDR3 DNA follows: TGTGCCAGCAGTTTAGGGCAGGGCGGCCCTGCGAATAATTCACCCCTCCACTTT.

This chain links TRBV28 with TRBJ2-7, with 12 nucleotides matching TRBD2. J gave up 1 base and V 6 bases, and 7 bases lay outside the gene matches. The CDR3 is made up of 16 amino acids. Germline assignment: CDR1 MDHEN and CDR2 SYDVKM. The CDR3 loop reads CASRTSGSLISYEQYF. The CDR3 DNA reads TGTGCCAGCAGGACTAGCGGGAGTTTGATTTCCTACGAGCAGTACTTC.

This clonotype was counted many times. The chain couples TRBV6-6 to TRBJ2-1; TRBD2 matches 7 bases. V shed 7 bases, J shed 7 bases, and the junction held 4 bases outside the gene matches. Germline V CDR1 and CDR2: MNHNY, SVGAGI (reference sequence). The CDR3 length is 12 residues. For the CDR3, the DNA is TGTGCCAGCACACGGGAGGCGAATGAGCAGTTCTTC. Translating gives CASTREANEQFF.

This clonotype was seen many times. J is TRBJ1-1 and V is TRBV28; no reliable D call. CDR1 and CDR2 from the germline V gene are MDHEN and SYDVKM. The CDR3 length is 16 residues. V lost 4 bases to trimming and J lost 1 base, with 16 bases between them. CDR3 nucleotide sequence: TGTGCCAGCAGTTCGACCCGATCGGCGGCGAACACTGAAGCTTTCTTT. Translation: CASSSTRSAANTEAFF.

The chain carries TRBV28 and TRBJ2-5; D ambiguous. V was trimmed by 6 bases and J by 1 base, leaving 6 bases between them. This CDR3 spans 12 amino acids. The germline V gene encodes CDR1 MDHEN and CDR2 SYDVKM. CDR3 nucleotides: TGTGCCAGCAGCCTGGGCCAAGAGACCCAGTACTTC. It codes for CASSLGQETQYF.

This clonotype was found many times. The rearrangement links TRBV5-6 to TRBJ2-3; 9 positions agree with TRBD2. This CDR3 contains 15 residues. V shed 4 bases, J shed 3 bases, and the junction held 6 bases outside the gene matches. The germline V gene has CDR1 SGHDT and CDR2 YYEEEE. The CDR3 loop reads CASSPGTSGTDTQYF. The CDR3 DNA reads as TGTGCCAGCAGCCCAGGTACTAGCGGGACAGATACGCAGTATTTT. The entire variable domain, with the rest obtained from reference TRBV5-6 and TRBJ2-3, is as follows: DAGVTQSPTHLIKTRGQQVTLRCSPKSGHDTVSWYQQALGQGPQFIFQYYEEEERQRGNFPDRFSGHQFPNYSSELNVNALLLGDSALYLCASSPGTSGTDTQYFGPGTRLTVL.

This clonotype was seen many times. CDR3 bases: TGTGCCAGCAGCTTAGACCTGGGAACCTACGAGCAGTACTTC. Translating it yields CASSLDLGTYEQYF. The rearrangement links TRBV7-2 to TRBJ2-7, with no clear D. Trimming pared 1 base from V and 2 bases from J, leaving 9 bases between. This CDR3 region has 14 residues. Germline V gene data show CDR1 as SGHTA and CDR2 as FQGNSA.

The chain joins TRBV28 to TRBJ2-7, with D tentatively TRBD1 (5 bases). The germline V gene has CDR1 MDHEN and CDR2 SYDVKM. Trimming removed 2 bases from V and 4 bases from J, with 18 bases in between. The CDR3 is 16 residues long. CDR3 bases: TGTGCCAGCAGTTTAACTGACAGTCTGCTTGGGTACGAGCAGTACTTC. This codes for CASSLTDSLLGYEQYF.

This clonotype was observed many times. CDR3 protein: CAFAREAGANTGELFF. The CDR3 DNA reads as TGTGCCTTCGCAAGGGAGGCGGGGGCGAACACCGGGGAGCTGTTTTTT. The chain combines TRBV10-3 with TRBJ2-2, with TRBD2 matching 7 bases. Germline lookup yields CDR1 ENHRY and CDR2 SYGVKD. This CDR3 has 16 residues. Germline trimming cut 11 bases from V and 0 bases from J; bases unmatched to any gene: 12.